The 28 T cell receptor beta chains listed next were all sequenced from one sample in a study of CD8+ T cells in alopecia areata. Sequencing relied on a cDNA template that was reverse transcribed from extracted RNA. Sequencing used immunoSEQ multiplex PCR; TCRdb keeps in-frame clones, though not all of them. The sample lists 85,000 to 110,000 clones, 55% occurring once. Sequenced input: CD4+ T cells sorted from blood. The receptor set was obtained from a human donor in good health.

In its sample, this clone was seen once. The chain has TRBV5-1 and TRBJ1-2, with 8 bases identical to TRBD1. J lost 0 bases, V lost 2 bases, and 6 bases had no gene match. Germline CDR1 is SGHRS and CDR2 is YFSETQ. The CDR3 is made up of 16 amino acids. As DNA, the CDR3 is TGCGCCAGCAGCTTCAGGGGGCATCCCTCTAACTATGGCTACACCTTC. Residues: CASSFRGHPSNYGYTF.

The chain recombines TRBV18 with TRBJ2-5; TRBD2 agrees at 7 bases. Germline CDR1 is KGHSH and CDR2 is LQKENI. J lost 4 bases, V lost 6 bases, and 5 bases had no gene match. The CDR3 covers 13 residues. The DNA for the CDR3 is TGTGCCAGCTCCAGCGGGGAACTAGAGACCCAGTACTTC. Its translation: CASSSGELETQYF.

The chain has TRBV29-1 and TRBJ2-7, with a tentative D call TRBD1 (5 bases). This CDR3 region has 11 residues. Deletions cut 2 bases from V and 9 bases from J, with 11 bases between. Germline CDR1 reads SQVTM; CDR2 reads ANQGSEA. CDR3 sequence: CSVEQSQGQYF. CDR3 in DNA: TGCAGCGTTGAACAGTCGCAGGGGCAGTACTTC.

The chain joins TRBV19 to TRBJ1-5, with unresolved D. The CDR3 contains 14 residues. Trimming pared 7 bases from V and 4 bases from J, leaving 14 bases between. Germline V gives CDR1 LNHDA, CDR2 SQIVND (reference sequence). CDR3 sequence (DNA): TGTGCCAGTACCCGGGCGACCTCGAATCAGCCCCAGCATTTT. Amino acids: CASTRATSNQPQHF.

This clone is a singleton in its sample. This rearrangement joins TRBV2 to TRBJ1-1, with D tentatively TRBD1 (5 bases). This CDR3 is 13 amino acids long. V was trimmed by 10 bases and J by 0 bases, leaving 12 bases between them. Germline loops: CDR1 SNHLY, CDR2 FYNNEI. CDR3 coding DNA: TGTGCCACAACCAGGGAAGTGAACACTGAAGCTTTCTTT. Translated, it gives CATTREVNTEAFF.

This clone was observed once. The chain uses TRBV19 and TRBJ1-2; D not certain. Germline V CDR1 and CDR2: LNHDA, SQIVND (reference sequence). Trimming took off 11 bases at V and 3 bases at J, with 10 bases between the two ends. CDR3 length equals 11 residues. Here the CDR3 DNA reads TGTGCCGCCGTTACCCACTATGGCTACACCTTC. Translating it yields CAAVTHYGYTF.

The chain uses TRBV30 and TRBJ1-2, with D unclear. V gave up 7 bases and J gave up 4 bases, with 10 bases separating them. CDR3 size: 11 residues. The germline V gene encodes CDR1 GTSNPN and CDR2 SVGIG (reference sequence). The CDR3 region is CASSVGYGYTF. The CDR3 region has the DNA TGTGCCTCGTCGGTGGGCTATGGCTACACCTTC.

This clone was observed a few times. V usage is TRBV29-1 and J usage is TRBJ1-1; D is uncertain. Germline CDR1 reads SQVTM; CDR2 reads ANQGSEA. CDR3 length: 12 residues. The ends were cut back, 3 bases at V and 4 bases at J, with 9 bases in the middle. The CDR3 sequence is CSVDMVGTEAFF. CDR3 DNA sequence: TGCAGCGTTGATATGGTGGGCACTGAAGCTTTCTTT.

The chain is built from TRBV30 and TRBJ2-3, with 12 positions matching TRBD1. This CDR3 is built from 15 residues. The ends lost 5 bases at V and 9 bases at J; junction bases unmatched: 12. Germline-derived CDR1 and CDR2 are GTSNPN and SVGIG (reference sequence). CDR3 sequence reads: CAWRGQGARLWTQYF. The CDR3 DNA sequence: TGTGCCTGGCGGGGACAGGGGGCGCGGTTGTGGACGCAGTATTTT.

In its sample, this clone was seen once. The chain joins TRBV2 to TRBJ1-2; TRBD1 might be the D (6 bases). The V end was cut by 5 bases, the J end by 4 bases, with 11 bases between. The germline V gene has CDR1 SNHLY and CDR2 FYNNEI. This CDR3 has 13 residues. The CDR3 DNA reads as TGTGCCAGCAGTACAGGGCCTAGCTATGGCTACACCTTC. Translated, it gives CASSTGPSYGYTF.

The CDR3 DNA follows: TGTGCCAGCAGTACTTATCGCCGGGACAAAGTTCCCGCCTACGAGCAGTACTTC. Translating it yields CASSTYRRDKVPAYEQYF. This chain links TRBV28 with TRBJ2-7; D may be TRBD1 (6 bases). This CDR3 is 18 amino acids long. Looked up from germline, CDR1 is MDHEN and CDR2 is SYDVKM. The V gene lost 5 bases and the J gene lost 2 bases, with 25 bases spanning the gap.

This rearrangement joins TRBV4-1 to TRBJ1-2, with 9 bases fitting TRBD1. The V gene's germline CDR1 is MGHRA and CDR2 YSYEKL. Trimming cost V 6 bases and J 4 bases; bases outside gene matches: 9. The CDR3 spans 15 residues. CDR3 nucleotide sequence: TGCGCCAGCAGAGGCCCCGGACAGGGGAGCTATGGCTACACCTTC. Translating it yields CASRGPGQGSYGYTF.

The genes are TRBV2 and TRBJ1-2; no clear D. CDR3 length: 14 residues. V lost 1 base and J 5 bases, leaving 11 bases between the germline ends. Germline CDR1 reads SNHLY; CDR2 reads FYNNEI. CDR3 in amino acids: CASSEGSNRYGYTF. In nucleotides, the CDR3 is TGTGCCAGCAGTGAAGGGTCAAACCGGTATGGCTACACCTTC.

This clone was seen just once. The chain combines TRBV2 with TRBJ2-7, with a weak D call TRBD1 (6 bases). Germline V gene sequence: CDR1 SNHLY, CDR2 FYNNEI. The length of the CDR3 is 12 residues. The V end was cut by 5 bases, the J end by 5 bases, with 10 bases between. DNA of the CDR3: TGTGCCAGCAGTCCACAGGGTAACGAGCAGTACTTC. This sequence encodes CASSPQGNEQYF.

The chain carries TRBV30 and TRBJ2-7, with 9 bases identical to TRBD1. The CDR3 extends over 14 amino acids. Germline CDR1 GTSNPN, CDR2 SVGIG (reference sequence). The J segment lost 1 base and the V segment lost 3 bases, leaving 4 bases of the junction unmatched. The CDR3 here is CAWRDGTGSYEQYF. The CDR3 DNA reads TGTGCCTGGAGAGATGGGACAGGGTCCTACGAGCAGTACTTC. The complete variable domain, with remaining parts taken from reference TRBV30 and TRBJ2-7, reads SQTIHQWPATLVQPVGSPLSLECTVEGTSNPNLYWYRQAAGRGLQLLFYSVGIGQISSEVPQNLSASRPQDRQFILSSKKLLLSDSGFYLCAWRDGTGSYEQYFGPGTRLTVT.

This chain connects TRBV7-2 to TRBJ2-5; D is perhaps TRBD1 (5 bases). Trimming cost V 3 bases and J 2 bases, with 19 bases left between them. Germline CDR1 SGHTA, CDR2 FQGNSA. This CDR3 comprises 17 residues. The CDR3 region is CASSLELGRPSQETQYF. The CDR3 coding sequence is TGTGCCAGCAGCTTGGAGTTGGGGCGGCCTTCTCAAGAGACCCAGTACTTC.

The rearrangement links TRBV15 to TRBJ2-4; 9 bases agree with TRBD1. Germline trimming cut 3 bases from V and 1 base from J; bases unmatched to any gene: 7. The CDR3 extends over 17 amino acids. Germline values: CDR1 LNHNV, CDR2 YYDKDF (reference sequence). The CDR3 DNA is TGTGCCACCAGCAGTTTTGGGGACAGGGCGGCCAAAAACATTCAGTACTTC. Encoded protein: CATSSFGDRAAKNIQYF.

The V gene is TRBV20-1, the J gene TRBJ1-2; D is undetermined. Germline CDR1 DFQATT, CDR2 SNEGSKA (reference sequence). The CDR3 is 11 amino acids. Trimming removed 0 bases from V and 7 bases from J, with 6 bases in between. The CDR3 coding sequence is TGCAGTGCTAGAGAGACGGGTGGCTACACCTTC. This translates into CSARETGGYTF.

The chain is built from TRBV7-2 and TRBJ2-1, with D perhaps TRBD1 or TRBD2 (5 bases each). The CDR3 consists of 14 residues. Per the germline V gene, CDR1 is SGHTA and CDR2 is FQGNSA. V was cut by 1 base and J by 9 bases, with 13 bases left in between. Here the CDR3 DNA reads TGTGCCAGCAGCTTAGGGGGCCCCCGGGGTGAGCAGTTCTTC. This gives the protein CASSLGGPRGEQFF.

This clone was recorded a few times. This rearrangement joins TRBV29-1 to TRBJ2-5, with D unclear. V was cut by 4 bases and J by 5 bases, with 8 bases left in between. CDR1 and CDR2 from the germline V gene are SQVTM and ANQGSEA. The CDR3 spans 11 residues. The CDR3 DNA follows: TGCAGCGTTGTTATAGGGGAGACCCAGTACTTC. It encodes CSVVIGETQYF.

The chain couples TRBV28 to TRBJ1-5; 7 positions match TRBD1. The CDR3 loop spans 16 amino acids. J lost 6 bases, V lost 5 bases, and 13 bases had no gene match. Per germline, CDR1 MDHEN and CDR2 SYDVKM. CDR3 residues: CASSLLPATGPQPQHF. CDR3 DNA: TGTGCCAGCAGTCTTCTACCCGCGACAGGGCCTCAGCCCCAGCATTTT.

The rearrangement joins TRBV6-6 to TRBJ1-3; D not resolved. Germline V CDR1 and CDR2: MNHNY, SVGAGI (reference sequence). V lost 4 bases and J lost 0, with 13 bases in between. CDR3 size: 16 residues. The CDR3, as DNA: TGTGCCAGCAGTTCCAAAGGACGATACTCTGGAAACACCATATATTTT. Its protein is CASSSKGRYSGNTIYF.

This clone showed up just a few times. The chain recombines TRBV29-1 with TRBJ1-3; 7 bases align to TRBD1. Germline V lookup: CDR1 SQVTM, CDR2 ANQGSEA. This CDR3 is built from 16 residues. The ends lost 0 bases at V and 0 bases at J; junction bases unmatched: 5. CDR3 sequence reads: CSVEDRQGISGNTIYF. The CDR3 DNA reads TGCAGCGTTGAAGATCGACAGGGCATCTCTGGAAACACCATATATTTT.

The chain recombines TRBV19 with TRBJ2-3; 7 bases agree with TRBD2. Looked up from germline, CDR1 is LNHDA and CDR2 is SQIVND (reference sequence). This CDR3 contains 14 residues. Germline trimming cut 1 base from V and 7 bases from J; bases unmatched to any gene: 5. CDR3 loop: CASSIAGTTNTQYF. The CDR3 region has the DNA TGTGCCAGTAGTATAGCCGGGACTACTAATACGCAGTATTTT. The complete variable domain, with remaining parts taken from reference TRBV19 and TRBJ2-3, reads DGGITQSPKYLFRKEGQNVTLSCEQNLNHDAMYWYRQDPGQGLRLIYYSQIVNDFQKGDIAEGYSVSREKKESFPLTVTSAQKNPTAFYLCASSIAGTTNTQYFGPGTRLTVL.

This chain connects TRBV2 to TRBJ2-7; D gene unclear. Trimming took 3 bases from V and 3 from J, leaving 6 bases between them. CDR3 length equals 12 residues. The germline V gene encodes CDR1 SNHLY and CDR2 FYNNEI. The CDR3 protein is CASSDENYEQYF. The CDR3 bases are TGTGCCAGCAGTGATGAGAACTACGAGCAGTACTTC. Full variable domain (remainder filled in from reference TRBV2 and TRBJ2-7): EPEVTQTPSHQVTQMGQEVILRCVPISNHLYFYWYRQILGQKVEFLVSFYNNEISEKSEIFDDQFSVERPDGSNFTLKIRSTKLEDSAMYFCASSDENYEQYFGPGTRLTVT.

The V gene is TRBV14, the J gene TRBJ1-6; 8 bases map to TRBD1. CDR3 length: 15 residues. The germline CDR1 and CDR2 sequences are SGHDN and FVKESK. V shed 1 base and J 10 bases; nucleotides not matched to a gene: 6. The CDR3 nucleotides are TGTGCCAGCAGCCAAGCCCTTCGACAGGGGTCACCCCTCCACTTT. It yields the protein CASSQALRQGSPLHF.

The CDR3 DNA reads as TGTGCCAGCAGCTCGGGTCCAGGGGCCTACGAGCAGTACTTC. Protein: CASSSGPGAYEQYF. The rearrangement uses TRBV7-2 and TRBJ2-7; weak D call: TRBD1 (6 bases). CDR3 length: 14 residues. V lost 4 bases and J 2 bases, leaving 12 bases between the germline ends. CDR1 and CDR2 from the germline V gene are SGHTA and FQGNSA.

The chain is built from TRBV9 and TRBJ2-3; 9 nucleotides line up with TRBD1. Germline CDR1 reads SGDLS; CDR2 reads YYNGEE. The CDR3 is 15 amino acids. With V trimmed by 4 bases and J by 2 bases, 5 bases remained unmatched. The CDR3 coding sequence is TGTGCCAGCAGCTCCGGGACAGGGACCACAGATACGCAGTATTTT. As protein: CASSSGTGTTDTQYF.